This TCR beta chain was sequenced in a study of blood T cell repertoires in COVID-19. Generated by immunoSEQ multiplex PCR, the TCRdb table keeps only in-frame clones and is missing some. The data hold roughly 140,000 clones, with more than 70% observed a single time. The ends lost 6 bases at V and 8 bases at J; junction bases unmatched: 2. Germline V lookup: CDR1 SQVTM, CDR2 ANQGSEA. The CDR3 totals 12 residues. Material for sequencing was peripheral blood. The J gene is TRBJ2-1, the V gene TRBV29-1; 12 nucleotides align to TRBD2. This receptor was taken from a man aged 55 to 69 with active or convalescent COVID-19. The CDR3 spells CSVLAGGDEQFF. As DNA, the CDR3 is TGCAGCGTCCTAGCGGGAGGGGATGAGCAGTTCTTC.